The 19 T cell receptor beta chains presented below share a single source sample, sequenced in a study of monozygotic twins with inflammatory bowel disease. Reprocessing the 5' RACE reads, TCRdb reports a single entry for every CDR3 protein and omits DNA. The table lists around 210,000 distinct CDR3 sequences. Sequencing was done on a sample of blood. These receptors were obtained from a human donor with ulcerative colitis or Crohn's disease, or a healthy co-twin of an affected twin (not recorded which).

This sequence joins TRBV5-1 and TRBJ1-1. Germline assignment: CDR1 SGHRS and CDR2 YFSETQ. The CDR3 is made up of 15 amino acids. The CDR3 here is CASSLYGLPASEAFF.

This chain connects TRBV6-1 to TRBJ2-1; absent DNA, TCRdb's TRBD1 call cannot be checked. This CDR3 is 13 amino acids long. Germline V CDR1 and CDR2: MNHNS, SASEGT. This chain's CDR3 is CASSEIQGNEQFF.

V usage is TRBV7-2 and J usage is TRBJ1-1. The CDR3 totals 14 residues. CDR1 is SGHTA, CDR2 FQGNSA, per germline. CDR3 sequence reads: CASSFAGKNTEAFF.

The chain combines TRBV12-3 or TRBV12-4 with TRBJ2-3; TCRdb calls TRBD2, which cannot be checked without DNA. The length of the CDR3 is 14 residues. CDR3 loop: CASSLGLITDTQYF.

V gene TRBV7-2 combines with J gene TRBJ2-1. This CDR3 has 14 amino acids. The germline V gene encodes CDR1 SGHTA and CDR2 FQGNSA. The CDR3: CASSLYRRLDEQFF.

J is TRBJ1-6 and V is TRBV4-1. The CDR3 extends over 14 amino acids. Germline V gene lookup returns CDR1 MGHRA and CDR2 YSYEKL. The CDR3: CASSEGPFNSPLHF.

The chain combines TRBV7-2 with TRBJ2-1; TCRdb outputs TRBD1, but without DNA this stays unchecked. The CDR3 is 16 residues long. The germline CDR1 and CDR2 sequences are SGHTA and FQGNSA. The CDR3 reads CASSLRRDSSYNEQFF.

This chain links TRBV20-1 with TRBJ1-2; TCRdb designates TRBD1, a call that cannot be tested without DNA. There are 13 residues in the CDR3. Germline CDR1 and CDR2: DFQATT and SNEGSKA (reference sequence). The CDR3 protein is CSANRGAGYGYTF.

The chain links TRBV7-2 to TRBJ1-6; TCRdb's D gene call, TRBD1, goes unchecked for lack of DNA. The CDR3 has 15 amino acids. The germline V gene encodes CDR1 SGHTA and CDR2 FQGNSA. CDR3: CASSSGDRRGSPLHF. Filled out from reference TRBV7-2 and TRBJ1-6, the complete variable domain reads GAGVSQSPSNKVTEKGKDVELRCDPISGHTALYWYRQSLGQGLEFLIYFQGNSAPDKSGLPSDRFSAERTGGSVSTLTIQRTQQEDSAVYLCASSSGDRRGSPLHFGNGTRLTVT.

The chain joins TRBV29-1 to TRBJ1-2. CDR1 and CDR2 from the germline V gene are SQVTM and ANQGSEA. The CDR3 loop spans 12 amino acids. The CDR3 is CSVVERNYGYTF.

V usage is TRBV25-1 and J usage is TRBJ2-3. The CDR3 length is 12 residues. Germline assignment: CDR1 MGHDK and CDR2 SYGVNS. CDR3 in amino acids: CASITRWGTQYF.

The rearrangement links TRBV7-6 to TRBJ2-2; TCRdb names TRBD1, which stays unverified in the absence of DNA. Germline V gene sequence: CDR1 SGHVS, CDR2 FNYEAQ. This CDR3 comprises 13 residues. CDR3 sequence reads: CASSPRPTGELFF.

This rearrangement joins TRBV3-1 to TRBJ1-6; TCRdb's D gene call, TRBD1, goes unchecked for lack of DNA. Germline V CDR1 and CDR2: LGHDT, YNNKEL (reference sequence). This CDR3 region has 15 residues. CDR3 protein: CASSLRGRDGAPLHF.

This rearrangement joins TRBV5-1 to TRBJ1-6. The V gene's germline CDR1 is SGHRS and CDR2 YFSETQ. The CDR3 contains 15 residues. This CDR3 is CASSSLQLDDSPLHF.

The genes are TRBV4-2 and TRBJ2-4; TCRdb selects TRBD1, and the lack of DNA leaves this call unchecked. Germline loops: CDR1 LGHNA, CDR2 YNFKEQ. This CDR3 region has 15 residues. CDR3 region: CASSQVGNGGNIQYF.

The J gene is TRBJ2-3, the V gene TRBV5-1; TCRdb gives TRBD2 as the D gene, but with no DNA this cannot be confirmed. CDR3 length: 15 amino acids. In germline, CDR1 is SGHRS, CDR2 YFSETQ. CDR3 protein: CASSLGSGGEYTQYF.

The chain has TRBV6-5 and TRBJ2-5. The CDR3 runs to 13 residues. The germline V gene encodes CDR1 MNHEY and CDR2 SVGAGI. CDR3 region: CASSQILQETQYF.

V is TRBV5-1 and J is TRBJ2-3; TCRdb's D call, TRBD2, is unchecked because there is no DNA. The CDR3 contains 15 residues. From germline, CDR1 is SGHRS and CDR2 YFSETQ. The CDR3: CASSYPTRERDTQYF. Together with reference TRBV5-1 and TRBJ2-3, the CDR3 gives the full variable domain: KAGVTQTPRYLIKTRGQQVTLSCSPISGHRSVSWYQQTPGQGLQFLFEYFSETQRNKGNFPGRFSGRQFSNSRSEMNVSTLELGDSALYLCASSYPTRERDTQYFGPGTRLTVL.

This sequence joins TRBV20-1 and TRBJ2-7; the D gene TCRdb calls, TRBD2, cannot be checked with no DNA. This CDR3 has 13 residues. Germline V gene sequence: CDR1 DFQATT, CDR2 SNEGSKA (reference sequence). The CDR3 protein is CSAMNSGSYEQYF.